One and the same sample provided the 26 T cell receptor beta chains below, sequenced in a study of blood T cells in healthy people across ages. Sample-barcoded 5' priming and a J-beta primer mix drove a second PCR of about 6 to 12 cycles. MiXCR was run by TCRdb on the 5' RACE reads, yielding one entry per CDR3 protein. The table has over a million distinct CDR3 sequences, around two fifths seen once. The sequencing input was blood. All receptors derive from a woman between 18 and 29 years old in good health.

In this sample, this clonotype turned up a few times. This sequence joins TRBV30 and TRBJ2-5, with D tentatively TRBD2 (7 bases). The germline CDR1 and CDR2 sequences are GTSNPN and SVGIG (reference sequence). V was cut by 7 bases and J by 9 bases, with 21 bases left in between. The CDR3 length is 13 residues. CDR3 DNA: TGTGCCTCCCTCGGGGGGCCCATGGGGGCCCAGTACTTC. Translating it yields CASLGGPMGAQYF. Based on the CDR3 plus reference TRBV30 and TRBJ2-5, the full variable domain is SQTIHQWPATLVQPVGSPLSLECTVEGTSNPNLYWYRQAAGRGLQLLFYSVGIGQISSEVPQNLSASRPQDRQFILSSKKLLLSDSGFYLCASLGGPMGAQYFGPGTRLLVL.

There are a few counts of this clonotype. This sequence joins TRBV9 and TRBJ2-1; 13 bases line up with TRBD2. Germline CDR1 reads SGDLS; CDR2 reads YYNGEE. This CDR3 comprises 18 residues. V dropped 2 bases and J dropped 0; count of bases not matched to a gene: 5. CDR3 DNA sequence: TGTGCCAGCAGCGTCGGACTAGCGGGAGTAGTCTCCTACAATGAGCAGTTCTTC. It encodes CASSVGLAGVVSYNEQFF.

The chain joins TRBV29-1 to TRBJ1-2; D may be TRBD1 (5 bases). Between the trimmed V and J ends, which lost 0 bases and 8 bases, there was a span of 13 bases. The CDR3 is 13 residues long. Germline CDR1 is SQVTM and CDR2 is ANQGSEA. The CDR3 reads CSVEEGQGRGYTF. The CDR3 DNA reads TGCAGCGTTGAAGAAGGGCAGGGAAGGGGCTACACCTTC.

The CDR3 nucleotides read TGTGCCAGCAGTCCATCTAGCTGCGAGCAGTACTTC. Translation gives CASSPSSCEQYF. The J gene is TRBJ2-7, the V gene TRBV6-6; possible D gene TRBD2, 5 bases. CDR3 length: 12 residues. The germline CDR1 and CDR2 sequences are MNHNY and SVGAGI (reference sequence). Deletions cut 5 bases from V and 6 bases from J, with 11 bases between.

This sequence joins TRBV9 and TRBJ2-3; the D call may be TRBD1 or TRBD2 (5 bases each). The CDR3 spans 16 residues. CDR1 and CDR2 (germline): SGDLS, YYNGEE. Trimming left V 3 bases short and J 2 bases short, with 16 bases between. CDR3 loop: CASSATPGTNTDTQYF. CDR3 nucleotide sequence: TGTGCCAGCAGCGCGACGCCCGGGACGAACACAGATACGCAGTATTTT.

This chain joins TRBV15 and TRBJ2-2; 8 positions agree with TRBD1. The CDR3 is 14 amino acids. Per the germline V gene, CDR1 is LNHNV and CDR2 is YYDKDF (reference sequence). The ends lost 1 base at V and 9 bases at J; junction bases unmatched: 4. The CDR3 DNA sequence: TGTGCCACCAGCAGAGGACAGGGGATACGGGAGCTGTTTTTT. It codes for CATSRGQGIRELFF. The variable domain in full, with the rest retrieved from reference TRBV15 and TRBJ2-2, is DAMVIQNPRYQVTQFGKPVTLSCSQTLNHNVMYWYQQKSSQAPKLLFHYYDKDFNNEADTPDNFQSRRPNTSFCFLDIRSPGLGDTAMYLCATSRGQGIRELFFGEGSRLTVL.

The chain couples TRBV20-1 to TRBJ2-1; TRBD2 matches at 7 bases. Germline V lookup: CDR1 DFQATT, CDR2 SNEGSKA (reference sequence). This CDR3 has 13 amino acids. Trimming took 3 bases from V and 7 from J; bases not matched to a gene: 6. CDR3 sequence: CSASGGIGNEQFF. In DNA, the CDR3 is TGCAGTGCTAGCGGGGGGATTGGGAATGAGCAGTTCTTC.

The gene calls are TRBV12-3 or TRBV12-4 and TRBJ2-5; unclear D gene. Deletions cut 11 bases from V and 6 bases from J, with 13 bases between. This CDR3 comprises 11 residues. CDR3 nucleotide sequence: TGTGCCGCCGGTGGGCTGCAGACCCAGTACTTC. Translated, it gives CAAGGLQTQYF.

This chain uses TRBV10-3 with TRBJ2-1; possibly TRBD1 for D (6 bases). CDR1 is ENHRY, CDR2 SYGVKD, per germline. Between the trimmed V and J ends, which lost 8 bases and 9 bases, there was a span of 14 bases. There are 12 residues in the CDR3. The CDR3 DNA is TGTGCCATCGAGGCAGGGGCTGGTGAGCAGTTCTTC. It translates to CAIEAGAGEQFF.

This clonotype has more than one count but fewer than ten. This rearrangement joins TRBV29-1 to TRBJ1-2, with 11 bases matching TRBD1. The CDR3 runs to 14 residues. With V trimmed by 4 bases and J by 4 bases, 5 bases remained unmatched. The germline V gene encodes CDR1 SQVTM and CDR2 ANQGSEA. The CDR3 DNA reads TGCAGCGTTGCTTCCGGGACAGGGGGCTATGGCTACACCTTC. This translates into CSVASGTGGYGYTF. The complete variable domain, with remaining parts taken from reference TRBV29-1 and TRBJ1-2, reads SAVISQKPSRDICQRGTSLTIQCQVDSQVTMMFWYRQQPGQSLTLIATANQGSEATYESGFVIDKFPISRPNLTFSTLTVSNMSPEDSSIYLCSVASGTGGYGYTFGSGTRLTVV.

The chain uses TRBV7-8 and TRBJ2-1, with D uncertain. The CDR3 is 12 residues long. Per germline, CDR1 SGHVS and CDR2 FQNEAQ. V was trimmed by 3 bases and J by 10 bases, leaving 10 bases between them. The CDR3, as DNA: TGTGCCAGCAGCTTTGAGCGTGGGGAGCAGTTCTTC. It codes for CASSFERGEQFF.

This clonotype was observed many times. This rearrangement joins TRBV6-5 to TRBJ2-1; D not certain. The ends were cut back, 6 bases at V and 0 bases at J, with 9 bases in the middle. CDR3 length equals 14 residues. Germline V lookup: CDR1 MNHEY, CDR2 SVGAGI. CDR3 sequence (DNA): TGTGCCAGCAGCTGGCGTAGCTCCTACAATGAGCAGTTCTTC. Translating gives CASSWRSSYNEQFF.

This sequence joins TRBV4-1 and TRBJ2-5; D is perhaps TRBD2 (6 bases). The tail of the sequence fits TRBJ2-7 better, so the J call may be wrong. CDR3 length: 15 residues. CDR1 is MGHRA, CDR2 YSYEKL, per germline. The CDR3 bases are TGCGCCAGCAGCCAAGATCACGGGGGAGGTAGCGAGCAGTACTTC. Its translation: CASSQDHGGGSEQYF.

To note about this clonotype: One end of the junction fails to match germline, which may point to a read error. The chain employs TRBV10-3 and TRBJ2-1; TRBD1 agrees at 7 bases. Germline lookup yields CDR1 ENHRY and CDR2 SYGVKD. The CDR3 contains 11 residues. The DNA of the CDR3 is TGTGCCATGGGACAGTACAATGAGAAGTTCTTC. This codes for CAMGQYNEKFF.

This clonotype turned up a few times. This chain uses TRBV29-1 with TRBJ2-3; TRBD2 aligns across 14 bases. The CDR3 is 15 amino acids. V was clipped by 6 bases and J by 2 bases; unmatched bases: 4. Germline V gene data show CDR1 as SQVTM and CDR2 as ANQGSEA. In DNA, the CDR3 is TGCAGCGTCGGGACTAGCGGGAGTAACACAGATACGCAGTATTTT. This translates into CSVGTSGSNTDTQYF.

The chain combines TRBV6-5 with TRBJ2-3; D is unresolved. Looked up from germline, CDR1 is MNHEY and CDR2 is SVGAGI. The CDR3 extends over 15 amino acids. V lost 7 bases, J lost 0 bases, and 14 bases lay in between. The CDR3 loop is CASNYGSSSTDTQYF. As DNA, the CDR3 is TGTGCCAGCAACTACGGTTCTTCTAGCACAGATACGCAGTATTTT.

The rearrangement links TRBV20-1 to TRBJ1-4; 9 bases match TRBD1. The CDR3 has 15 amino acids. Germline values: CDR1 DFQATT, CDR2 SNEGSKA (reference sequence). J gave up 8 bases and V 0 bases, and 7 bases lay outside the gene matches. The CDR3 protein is CSARDAGTGNEKLFF. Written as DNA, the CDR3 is TGCAGTGCTAGAGATGCCGGGACAGGGAACGAAAAACTGTTTTTT.

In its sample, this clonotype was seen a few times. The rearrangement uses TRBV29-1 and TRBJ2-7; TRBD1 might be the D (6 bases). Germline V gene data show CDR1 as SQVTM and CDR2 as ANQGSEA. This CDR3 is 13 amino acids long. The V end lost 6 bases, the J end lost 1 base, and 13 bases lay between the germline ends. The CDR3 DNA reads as TGCAGCGTGCCAAAGGACAGTTCCTACGAGCAGTACTTC. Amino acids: CSVPKDSSYEQYF.

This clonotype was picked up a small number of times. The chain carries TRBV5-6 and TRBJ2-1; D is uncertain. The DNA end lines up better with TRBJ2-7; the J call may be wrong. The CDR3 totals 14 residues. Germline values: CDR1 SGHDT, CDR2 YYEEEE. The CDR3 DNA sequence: TGTGCCAGCAGCTTCAGTCACTCCTACAATGAGCAGTACTTC. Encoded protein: CASSFSHSYNEQYF.

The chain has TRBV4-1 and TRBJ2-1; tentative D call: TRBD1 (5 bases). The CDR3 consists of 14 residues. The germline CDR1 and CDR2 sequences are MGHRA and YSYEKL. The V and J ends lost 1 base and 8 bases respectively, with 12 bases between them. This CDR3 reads CASSQVGSGYEQFF. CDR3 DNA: TGCGCCAGCAGCCAAGTGGGTTCAGGGTATGAGCAGTTCTTC.

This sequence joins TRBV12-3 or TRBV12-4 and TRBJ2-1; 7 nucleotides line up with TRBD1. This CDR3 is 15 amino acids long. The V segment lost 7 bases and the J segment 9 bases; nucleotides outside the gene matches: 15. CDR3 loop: CASTLRDRERSEQFF. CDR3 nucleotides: TGTGCCAGCACCTTGAGGGACAGAGAGAGAAGTGAGCAGTTCTTC.

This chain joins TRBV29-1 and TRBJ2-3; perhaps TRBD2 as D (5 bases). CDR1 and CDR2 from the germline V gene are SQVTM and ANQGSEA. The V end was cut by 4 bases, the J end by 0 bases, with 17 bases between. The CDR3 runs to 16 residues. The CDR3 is CSVGGRLLLSTDTQYF. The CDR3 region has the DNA TGCAGCGTTGGCGGCAGACTACTGTTAAGCACAGATACGCAGTATTTT.

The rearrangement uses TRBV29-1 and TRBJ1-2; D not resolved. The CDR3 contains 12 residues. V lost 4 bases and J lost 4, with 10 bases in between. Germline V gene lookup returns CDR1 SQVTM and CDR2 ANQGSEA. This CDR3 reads CSVAMSGYGYTF. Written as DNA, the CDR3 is TGCAGCGTTGCGATGAGTGGCTATGGCTACACCTTC.

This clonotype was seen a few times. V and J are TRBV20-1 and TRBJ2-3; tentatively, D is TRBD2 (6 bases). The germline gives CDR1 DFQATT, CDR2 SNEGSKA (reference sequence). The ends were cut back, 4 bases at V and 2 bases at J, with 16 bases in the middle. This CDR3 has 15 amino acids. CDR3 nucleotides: TGCAGTGCTAAAATACCTCGGGGGTCCACAGATACGCAGTATTTT. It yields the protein CSAKIPRGSTDTQYF.

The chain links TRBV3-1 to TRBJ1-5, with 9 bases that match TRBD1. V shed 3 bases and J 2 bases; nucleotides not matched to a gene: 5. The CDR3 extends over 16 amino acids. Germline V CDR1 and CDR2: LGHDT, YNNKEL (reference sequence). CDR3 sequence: CASSQQTGGGNQPQHF. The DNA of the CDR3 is TGTGCCAGCAGCCAGCAGACAGGGGGAGGCAATCAGCCCCAGCATTTT. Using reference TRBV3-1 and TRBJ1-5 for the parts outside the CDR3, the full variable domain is DTAVSQTPKYLVTQMGNDKSIKCEQNLGHDTMYWYKQDSKKFLKIMFSYNNKELIINETVPNRFSPKSPDKAHLNLHINSLELGDSAVYFCASSQQTGGGNQPQHFGDGTRLSIL.

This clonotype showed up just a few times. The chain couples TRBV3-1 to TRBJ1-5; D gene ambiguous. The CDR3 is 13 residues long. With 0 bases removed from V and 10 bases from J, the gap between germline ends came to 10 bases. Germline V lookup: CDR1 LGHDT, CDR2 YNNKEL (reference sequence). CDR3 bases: TGTGCCAGCAGCCAAGAGCCCCCTCGACCCCAGCATTTT. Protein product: CASSQEPPRPQHF. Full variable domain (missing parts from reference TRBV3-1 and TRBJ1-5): DTAVSQTPKYLVTQMGNDKSIKCEQNLGHDTMYWYKQDSKKFLKIMFSYNNKELIINETVPNRFSPKSPDKAHLNLHINSLELGDSAVYFCASSQEPPRPQHFGDGTRLSIL.